This T cell receptor (beta chain) was documented in a study of lymphopenia after photon versus proton radiotherapy. Findings and limits, study-wide: Larger post-nadir TCR diversity loss correlated inversely with survival in deceased patients. After lymphocyte nadir, photon-treated repertoires showed oligoclonal expansion, especially CD8+ Temra.

Only in-frame clones appear in the TCRdb table, and some are missing; sequencing was by immunoSEQ multiplex PCR. This sample has about 34,000 clones, with 84% found just once. A note on this clone: What it binds is unknown.

Germline CDR1 and CDR2: SGHTA and FQGNSA. Germline trimming cut 1 base from V and 10 bases from J; bases unmatched to any gene: 9. This CDR3 has 15 amino acids. The sequence was obtained from a woman in her sixties or seventies with pancreatic cancer. This chain connects TRBV7-2 to TRBJ2-1; TRBD2 matches 8 bases. The material sequenced was peripheral blood, taken from a patient treated with proton-based radiotherapy. This chain's CDR3 is CASSLGGTRAPEQFF. CDR3 DNA: TGTGCCAGCAGCTTAGGAGGGACTAGGGCCCCCGAGCAGTTCTTC.